This T cell receptor beta chain appears in the sequencing data of a study of PD-L1 blockade in urothelial cancer. Study details: Between 0 and 3 chemotherapy regimens preceded treatment for each patient. Broader study findings: Larger 3-week expansion of tumor-associated blood clones was seen in durable-benefit patients.

As for this clone: What it recognizes is unknown.

The time point is: pretreatment peripheral blood. The V gene lost 4 bases and the J gene lost 0 bases, with 11 bases spanning the gap. Per germline, CDR1 SGHRS and CDR2 YFSETQ. The CDR3 length is 14 residues. Into every PCR, synthetic TCR analog templates were spiked. The data were produced by immunoSEQ multiplex PCR, yet TCRdb's version contains in-frame clones alone and is incomplete. The sample lists some 65,000 clones, 81% occurring once. The rearrangement joins TRBV5-1 to TRBJ2-7; TRBD1 might be the D (5 bases). Specimen: PBMCs, collected around atezolizumab (anti-PD-L1) treatment. This clonotype was sampled from a man aged 65-85 years with urothelial cancer. CDR3 DNA sequence: TGCGCCAGCAGCGCAACAGGTAGCTCCTACGAGCAGTACTTC. It encodes CASSATGSSYEQYF.